The clone carrying this T cell receptor (beta chain) has ten or more counts. The sample comes from a study of T cells in Graves' hyperthyroidism and ophthalmopathy. TCR beta CDR3 region amplification was performed from RNA transcripts. Researchers ran a first-round RT-PCR on the TCR CDR3 using the HTBI primer set. TCRdb reprocessed the multiplex PCR reads with MiXCR, giving one entry per CDR3 protein. The sample lists some 200,000 distinct CDR3 sequences; approximately 17% were seen once. Trimming shortened V by 7 bases and J by 2 bases, and 6 bases separated the two germline ends. The CDR3 extends over 12 amino acids. Germline V gene data show CDR1 as SQVTM and CDR2 as ANQGSEA.

The V call is TRBV29-1, the J call TRBJ2-6, with unresolved D. The sequencing input was blood. The source of this sequence is a man in his forties or fifties with Graves' hyperthyroidism. In nucleotides, the CDR3 is TGCAGCGCTAGGGCTGGGGCCAACGTCCTGACTTTC. Its protein is CSARAGANVLTF.